This T cell receptor (beta chain) came from a study of T cell responses to AZD1222 COVID-19 vaccine. Only in-frame clones appear in the TCRdb table, and some are missing; sequencing was by immunoSEQ multiplex PCR. The sample includes roughly 120,000 clones, roughly 90% seen only once; the top ten take approximately 2.5%. There are 16 residues in the CDR3. Germline V lookup: CDR1 LGHNA, CDR2 YNFKEQ. V shed 2 bases, J shed 0 bases, and the junction held 6 bases outside the gene matches. This clonotype originated in an adult in good health. V usage is TRBV4-2 and J usage is TRBJ2-7; 8 bases align to TRBD2. This sample comprised peripheral blood, obtained on day 0 of AZD1222 vaccination. CDR3 sequence: CASSQTSGGISYEQYF. The DNA of the CDR3 is TGTGCCAGCAGCCAAACTAGCGGAGGTATCTCCTACGAGCAGTACTTC.